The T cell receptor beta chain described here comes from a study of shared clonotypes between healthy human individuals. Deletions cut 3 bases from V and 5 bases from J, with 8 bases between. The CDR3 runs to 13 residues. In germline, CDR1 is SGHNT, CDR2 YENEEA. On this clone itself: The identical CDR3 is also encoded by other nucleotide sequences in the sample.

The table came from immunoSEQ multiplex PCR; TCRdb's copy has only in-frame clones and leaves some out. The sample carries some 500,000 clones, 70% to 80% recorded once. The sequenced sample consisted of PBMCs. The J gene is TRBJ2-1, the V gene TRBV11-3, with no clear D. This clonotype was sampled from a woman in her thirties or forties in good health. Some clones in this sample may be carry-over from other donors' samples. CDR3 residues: CASSLSGNNEQFF. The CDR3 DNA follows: TGTGCCAGCAGCTTGTCGGGCAACAATGAGCAGTTCTTC.